What follows are 25 T cell receptor beta chains derived from one specimen sequenced in a study of T cell repertoires in cytomegalovirus infection. No antigen has been identified for these receptors. One entry per CDR3 protein, called by TCRdb with MiXCR from the reads. This sample carries approximately 300,000 distinct CDR3 sequences, about 29% of them seen once, and the ten largest clones take about 19%. Source: cultured PBMCs, taken from culture after CMV antigen stimulation. The receptors originated from a human donor in good health (CMV status not recorded). Some clones in this sample may be carry-over from other donors' samples.

About this clonotype: This sequence may be a read error, since a much larger clone differs from it by one base. The genes are TRBV6-1 and TRBJ2-5, with 9 bases that match TRBD1. The germline V gene encodes CDR1 MNHNS and CDR2 SASEGT. The CDR3 has 14 residues. With V trimmed by 8 bases and J by 9 bases, 13 bases remained unmatched. This chain's CDR3 is CASSGTGRAKSQYF. CDR3 DNA: TGTGCCAGCTCTGGGACAGGGAGGGCGAAGTCCCAGTACTTC.

The V call is TRBV10-2, the J call TRBJ1-1; 8 bases agree with TRBD1. Germline V gene lookup returns CDR1 WSHSY and CDR2 SAAADI. The CDR3 length is 14 residues. Trimming cost V 8 bases and J 4 bases; bases outside gene matches: 9. CDR3 DNA sequence: TGCGCCAGCCGCGAACGACAGGGGCGCACTGAAGCTTTCTTT. This translates into CASRERQGRTEAFF.

J is TRBJ2-7 and V is TRBV7-6; D gene uncertain. The CDR3 covers 14 residues. Germline V gene sequence: CDR1 SGHVS, CDR2 FNYEAQ. Between the trimmed V and J ends, which lost 5 bases and 1 base, there was a span of 12 bases. The CDR3 here is CASSPGVGSYEQYF. Here the CDR3 DNA reads TGTGCCAGCAGCCCCGGAGTCGGGTCCTACGAGCAGTACTTC. Filled out from reference TRBV7-6 and TRBJ2-7, the complete variable domain reads GAGVSQSPRYKVTKRGQDVALRCDPISGHVSLYWYRQALGQGPEFLTYFNYEAQQDKSGLPNDRFSAERPEGSISTLTIQRTEQRDSAMYRCASSPGVGSYEQYFGPGTRLTVT.

This clonotype was counted a few times. This sequence joins TRBV12-3 or TRBV12-4 and TRBJ1-1; D uncertain. The CDR3 runs to 14 residues. Trimming cost V 3 bases and J 4 bases, with 12 bases left between them. CDR3 in amino acids: CASSFWTSPTEAFF. DNA of the CDR3: TGTGCCAGCAGTTTCTGGACGTCGCCCACTGAAGCTTTCTTT.

As concerns this clonotype: The junction and the germline gene differ at one end; a read error may be behind it. V gene TRBV2 combines with J gene TRBJ1-4; 7 bases fit TRBD1. CDR1 SNHLY and CDR2 FYNNEI come from the germline V gene. The CDR3 is 16 residues long. CDR3 sequence (DNA): TGTGCCAGCAGATTACAGGGGACGTGGGCTAATGAAAAACTGGTTTTT. Its translation: CASRLQGTWANEKLVF.

The table lists this clonotype with a few counts. The CDR3 region has the DNA TGTGCCAGCAGCTCTGGGTTGGGGCAGGGGGCCTATGAGCAGTTCTTC. It is translated as CASSSGLGQGAYEQFF. The chain joins TRBV7-9 to TRBJ2-1, with 8 nucleotides matching TRBD1. V shed 4 bases and J 8 bases; nucleotides not matched to a gene: 13. The CDR3 has 16 residues. From germline, CDR1 is SEHNR and CDR2 FQNEAQ (reference sequence).

Only a few counts were recorded for this clonotype. The V and J genes are TRBV7-9 and TRBJ2-2; the D gene is possibly TRBD1 (5 bases). The germline V gene encodes CDR1 SEHNR and CDR2 FQNEAQ (reference sequence). V was trimmed by 5 bases and J by 4 bases, leaving 14 bases between them. This CDR3 is built from 15 residues. Here the CDR3 DNA reads TGTGCCAGCAGCCTATCTACAGGATTCACCGGGGAGCTGTTTTTT. Amino acid sequence: CASSLSTGFTGELFF.

This clonotype was seen more than once but under ten times. The rearrangement uses TRBV20-1 and TRBJ2-7, with TRBD2 matching over 7 bases. The germline V gene encodes CDR1 DFQATT and CDR2 SNEGSKA (reference sequence). Losses at the gene ends were 6 bases for V and 4 bases for J; bases not matched to a gene: 9. This CDR3 is 13 amino acids long. The CDR3 here is CSAPSGGGYEQYF. The CDR3 bases are TGCAGTGCCCCTAGTGGCGGGGGATACGAGCAGTACTTC.

The chain combines TRBV7-9 with TRBJ1-2; no reliable D call. Trimming pared 8 bases from V and 0 bases from J, leaving 10 bases between. CDR3 length: 13 residues. In germline, CDR1 is SEHNR, CDR2 FQNEAQ (reference sequence). The CDR3 region is CASVEGANYGYTF. In DNA form, the CDR3 reads TGTGCCAGCGTGGAAGGAGCTAACTATGGCTACACCTTC.

Ten or more counts support this clonotype. This sequence joins TRBV25-1 and TRBJ2-7; 10 positions agree with TRBD1. This CDR3 is 14 amino acids long. Germline values: CDR1 MGHDK, CDR2 SYGVNS. V trimming: 4 bases; J trimming: 2 bases; junction bases outside the gene matches: 2. Here the CDR3 reads CASSVGQGPYEQYF. DNA for the CDR3: TGTGCCAGCAGTGTGGGACAGGGGCCCTACGAGCAGTACTTC.

This clonotype was observed once. The chain is built from TRBV7-6 and TRBJ1-2, with 10 bases lining up with TRBD1. V shed 4 bases and J 5 bases; nucleotides not matched to a gene: 10. The germline V gene has CDR1 SGHVS and CDR2 FNYEAQ. This CDR3 has 16 residues. The CDR3 bases are TGTGCCAGCAGCTATGATTCCGGGACAGGGGAGTATGGCTACACCTTC. It specifies CASSYDSGTGEYGYTF.

The V call is TRBV6-8, the J call TRBJ1-1; D may be TRBD1 (5 bases). Per germline, CDR1 MNHGY and CDR2 SAAAGT. Deletions cut 7 bases from V and 2 bases from J, with 14 bases between. The CDR3 sequence is 14 residues long. CDR3 amino acids: CASNSLQGNTEAFF. CDR3 bases: TGTGCCAGCAATTCCCTCCAGGGTAACACTGAAGCTTTCTTT.

This clonotype has at least ten counts. V is TRBV5-6 and J is TRBJ1-2; unclear D gene. This CDR3 is built from 12 residues. Germline CDR1 and CDR2: SGHDT and YYEEEE. V lost 0 bases and J lost 7, with 7 bases in between. In DNA, the CDR3 is TGTGCCAGCAGCTTGGCCCTGGGTGGCTACACCTTC. Its translation is CASSLALGGYTF.

This clonotype was recorded many times. The rearrangement joins TRBV7-2 to TRBJ1-2; D may be TRBD1 (6 bases). Germline V gives CDR1 SGHTA, CDR2 FQGNSA. Trimming took off 1 base at V and 1 base at J, with 10 bases between the two ends. The CDR3 sequence is 15 residues long. The CDR3 is CASSLETGRNYGYTF. CDR3 coding DNA: TGTGCCAGCAGCTTAGAGACAGGCCGTAACTATGGCTACACCTTC.

This clonotype was counted a few times. The chain has TRBV19 and TRBJ1-5; 9 nucleotides align to TRBD1. V shed 9 bases, J shed 5 bases, and the junction held 14 bases outside the gene matches. Germline-derived CDR1 and CDR2 are LNHDA and SQIVND (reference sequence). This CDR3 is built from 16 residues. The DNA of the CDR3 is TGTGCCAGCAACCAGATCGGACAGGGGATACATCAGCCCCAGCATTTT. It yields the protein CASNQIGQGIHQPQHF. The variable domain in full, with the rest retrieved from reference TRBV19 and TRBJ1-5, is DGGITQSPKYLFRKEGQNVTLSCEQNLNHDAMYWYRQDPGQGLRLIYYSQIVNDFQKGDIAEGYSVSREKKESFPLTVTSAQKNPTAFYLCASNQIGQGIHQPQHFGDGTRLSIL.

This clonotype was found a few times. The J gene is TRBJ2-5, the V gene TRBV20-1, with 10 bases lining up with TRBD1. The CDR3 sequence is 13 residues long. After removal of 6 bases from V and 5 bases from J, the junction contained 6 bases not matched to a gene. Germline V gene data show CDR1 as DFQATT and CDR2 as SNEGSKA (reference sequence). CDR3 in amino acids: CSALTGGAETQYF. Written as DNA, the CDR3 is TGCAGTGCATTGACAGGGGGCGCGGAGACCCAGTACTTC.

This clonotype was found many times. The chain uses TRBV7-2 and TRBJ2-4; D is unresolved. The length of the CDR3 is 14 residues. The germline V gene encodes CDR1 SGHTA and CDR2 FQGNSA. V dropped 5 bases and J dropped 9 bases, with 17 bases sitting between them. The CDR3 coding sequence is TGTGCCAGCAGCCAAGAGGTCCAGAGTCTCATTCAGTACTTC. Its translation: CASSQEVQSLIQYF.

The chain combines TRBV7-4 with TRBJ2-2; D is unclear. Germline CDR1 reads SGHVT; CDR2 reads SQSDAQ. The V and J ends lost 4 bases and 3 bases respectively, with 15 bases between them. This CDR3 has 16 amino acids. CDR3 amino acids: CASSSPGANHTGELFF. DNA for the CDR3: TGTGCCAGCAGCTCCCCCGGAGCCAACCACACCGGGGAGCTGTTTTTT.

This clonotype was seen once. This chain uses TRBV6-5 with TRBJ2-7; D may match TRBD1 or TRBD2 (7 bases each). Germline CDR1 reads MNHEY; CDR2 reads SVGAGI. The V and J ends lost 5 bases and 6 bases respectively, with 17 bases between them. This CDR3 is 14 amino acids long. In DNA, the CDR3 is TGTGCCAGCAGTCAACAGGGGAGGGGGCGCGAGCAGTACTTC. It yields the protein CASSQQGRGREQYF.

This clonotype occurred a few times. The CDR3 is CASSLLREKLFF. The CDR3 DNA is TGTGCCAGCAGTTTACTTAGGGAAAAACTGTTTTTT. V usage is TRBV12-3 or TRBV12-4 and J usage is TRBJ1-4; no clear D. Deletions cut 2 bases from V and 8 bases from J, with 6 bases between. The CDR3 runs to 12 residues.

Here the CDR3 reads CASSLKGQGVPQHF. In DNA form, the CDR3 reads TGTGCCAGCAGCTTAAAGGGACAGGGGGTCCCCCAGCATTTT. The chain couples TRBV7-2 to TRBJ1-5, with 11 bases identical to TRBD1. This CDR3 region has 14 residues. The germline gives CDR1 SGHTA, CDR2 FQGNSA. V was pared by 2 bases and J by 10 bases, with 4 bases of the junction left unmatched.

The chain combines TRBV20-1 with TRBJ2-7, with 12 positions matching TRBD1. The CDR3 spans 15 residues. V lost 3 bases, J lost 5 bases, and 8 bases stayed unmatched. In germline, CDR1 is DFQATT, CDR2 SNEGSKA (reference sequence). The CDR3 protein is CSARPGTGGINEQYF. CDR3 nucleotides: TGCAGTGCTAGGCCCGGGACAGGGGGCATCAACGAGCAGTACTTC.

This clonotype was recorded many times. V is TRBV5-4 and J is TRBJ1-5, with D perhaps TRBD1 (6 bases). With 4 bases removed from V and 1 base from J, the gap between germline ends came to 9 bases. Germline CDR1 reads SGHNT; CDR2 reads YYREEE (reference sequence). This CDR3 is built from 14 residues. The CDR3 DNA is TGTGCCAGCAGCGAGGGGGGGAGCAATCAGCCCCAGCATTTT. As protein: CASSEGGSNQPQHF.

This rearrangement joins TRBV5-1 to TRBJ2-3; D not certain. The CDR3 has 16 residues. V was trimmed by 1 base and J by 0 bases, leaving 12 bases between them. Per the germline V gene, CDR1 is SGHRS and CDR2 is YFSETQ. Here the CDR3 reads CASSLFFRPSTDTQYF. CDR3 DNA sequence: TGCGCCAGCAGCTTGTTTTTCAGGCCGAGCACAGATACGCAGTATTTT.

J is TRBJ2-5 and V is TRBV12-3 or TRBV12-4; 10 positions match TRBD2. V trimming: 1 base; J trimming: 1 base; junction bases outside the gene matches: 6. CDR3 length: 17 amino acids. This CDR3 reads CASSLVTSGRAQETQYF. For the CDR3, the DNA is TGTGCCAGCAGTTTAGTAACCAGCGGGAGGGCCCAAGAGACCCAGTACTTC.